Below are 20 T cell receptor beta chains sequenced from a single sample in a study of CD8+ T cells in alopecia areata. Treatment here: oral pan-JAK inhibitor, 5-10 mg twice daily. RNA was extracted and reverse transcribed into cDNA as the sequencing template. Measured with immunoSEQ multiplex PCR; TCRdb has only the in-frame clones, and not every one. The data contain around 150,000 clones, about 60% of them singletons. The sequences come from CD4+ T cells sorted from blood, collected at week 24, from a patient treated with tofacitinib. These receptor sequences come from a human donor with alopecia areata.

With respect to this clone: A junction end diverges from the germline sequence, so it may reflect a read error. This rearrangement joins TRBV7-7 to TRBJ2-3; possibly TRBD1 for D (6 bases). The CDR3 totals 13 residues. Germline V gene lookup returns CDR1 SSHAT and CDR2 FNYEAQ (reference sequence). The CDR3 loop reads CASSPQGTDTQYF. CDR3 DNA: TGTGCTAGCAGTCCACAGGGAACAGATACGCAGTATTTT.

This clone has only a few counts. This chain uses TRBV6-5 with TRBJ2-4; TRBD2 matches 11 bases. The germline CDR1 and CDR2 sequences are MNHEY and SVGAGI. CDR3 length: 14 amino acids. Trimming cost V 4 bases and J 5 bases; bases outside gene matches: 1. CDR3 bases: TGTGCCAGCAGTTTAGCGGGGGGGCAAAACATTCAGTACTTC. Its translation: CASSLAGGQNIQYF.

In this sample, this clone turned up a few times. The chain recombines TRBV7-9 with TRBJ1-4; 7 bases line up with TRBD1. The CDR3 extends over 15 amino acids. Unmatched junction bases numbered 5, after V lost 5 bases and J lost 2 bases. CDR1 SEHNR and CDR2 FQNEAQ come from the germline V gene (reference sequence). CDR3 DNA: TGTGCCAGCAGCATCGACAGGGTTACTAATGAAAAACTGTTTTTT. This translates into CASSIDRVTNEKLFF. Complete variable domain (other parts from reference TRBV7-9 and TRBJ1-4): DTGVSQNPRHKITKRGQNVTFRCDPISEHNRLYWYRQTLGQGPEFLTYFQNEAQLEKSRLLSDRFSAERPKGSFSTLEIQRTEQGDSAMYLCASSIDRVTNEKLFFGSGTQLSVL.

CDR3 sequence: CAWSVAWLEGQYF. The CDR3 DNA reads as TGTGCCTGGAGTGTAGCGTGGCTTGAGGGCCAGTACTTC. V usage is TRBV30 and J usage is TRBJ2-5, with TRBD2 as a possible D gene (5 bases). V dropped 0 bases and J dropped 10 bases, with 15 bases sitting between them. CDR3 length equals 13 residues. Germline values: CDR1 GTSNPN, CDR2 SVGIG (reference sequence).

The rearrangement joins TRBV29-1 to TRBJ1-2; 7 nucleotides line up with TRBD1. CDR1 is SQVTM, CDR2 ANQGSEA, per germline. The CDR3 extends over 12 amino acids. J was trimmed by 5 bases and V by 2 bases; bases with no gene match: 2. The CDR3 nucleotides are TGCAGCGTTGAACCGACAGGGTATGGCTACACCTTC. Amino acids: CSVEPTGYGYTF.

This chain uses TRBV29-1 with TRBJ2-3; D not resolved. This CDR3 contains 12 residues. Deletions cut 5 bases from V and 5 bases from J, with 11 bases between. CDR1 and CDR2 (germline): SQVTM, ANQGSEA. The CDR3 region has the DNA TGCAGCGTTACAAACTCTAGAGATACGCAGTATTTT. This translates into CSVTNSRDTQYF.

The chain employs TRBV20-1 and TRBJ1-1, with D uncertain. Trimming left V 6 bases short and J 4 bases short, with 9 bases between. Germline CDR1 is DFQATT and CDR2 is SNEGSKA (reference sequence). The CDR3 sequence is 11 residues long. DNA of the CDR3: TGCAGTGCAAAGAGATCCACTGAAGCTTTCTTT. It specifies CSAKRSTEAFF.

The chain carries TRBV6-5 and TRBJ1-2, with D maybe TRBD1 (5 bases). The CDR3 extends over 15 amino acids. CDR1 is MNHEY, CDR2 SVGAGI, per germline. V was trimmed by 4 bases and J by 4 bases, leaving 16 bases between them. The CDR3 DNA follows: TGTGCCAGCAGTTCAAATCCCACAGGTCCCTATGGCTACACCTTC. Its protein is CASSSNPTGPYGYTF.

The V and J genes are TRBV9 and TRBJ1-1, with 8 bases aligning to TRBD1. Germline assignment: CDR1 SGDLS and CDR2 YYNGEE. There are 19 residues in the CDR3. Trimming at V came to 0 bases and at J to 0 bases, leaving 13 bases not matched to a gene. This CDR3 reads CASSVGHSGGTTMNTEAFF. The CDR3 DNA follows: TGTGCCAGCAGCGTAGGACATTCAGGGGGCACTACCATGAACACTGAAGCTTTCTTT.

CDR3 DNA sequence: TGTGCCAGCAGCTTGAGGGTCGTCAGGAACACTGAAGCTTTCTTT. Protein sequence: CASSLRVVRNTEAFF. The chain joins TRBV5-6 to TRBJ1-1, with D unclear. Germline CDR1 reads SGHDT; CDR2 reads YYEEEE. Trimming removed 1 base at V and 1 base at J, with 11 bases between. The CDR3 length is 15 residues.

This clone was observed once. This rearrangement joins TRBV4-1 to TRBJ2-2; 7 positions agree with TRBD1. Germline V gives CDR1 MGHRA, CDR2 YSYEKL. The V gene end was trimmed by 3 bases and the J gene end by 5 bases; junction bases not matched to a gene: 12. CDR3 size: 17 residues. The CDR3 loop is CASSHLGGRGRTGELFF. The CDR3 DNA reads TGCGCCAGCAGCCACTTAGGGGGCAGGGGCCGGACCGGGGAGCTGTTTTTT.

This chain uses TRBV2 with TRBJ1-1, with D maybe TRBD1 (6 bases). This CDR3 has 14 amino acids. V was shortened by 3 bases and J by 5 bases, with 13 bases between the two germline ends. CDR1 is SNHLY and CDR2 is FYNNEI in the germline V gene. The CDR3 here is CASSDSRRGTEAFF. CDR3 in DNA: TGTGCCAGCAGTGACTCTCGGAGGGGGACTGAAGCTTTCTTT.

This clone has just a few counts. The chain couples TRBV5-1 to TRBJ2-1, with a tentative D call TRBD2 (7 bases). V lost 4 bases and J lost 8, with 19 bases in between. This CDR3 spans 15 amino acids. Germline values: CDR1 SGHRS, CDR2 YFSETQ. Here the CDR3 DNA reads TGCGCCAGCAGCATCGTGGGGGGGCTGGTTGATGAGCAGTTCTTC. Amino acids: CASSIVGGLVDEQFF. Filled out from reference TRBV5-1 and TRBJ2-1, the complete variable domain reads KAGVTQTPRYLIKTRGQQVTLSCSPISGHRSVSWYQQTPGQGLQFLFEYFSETQRNKGNFPGRFSGRQFSNSRSEMNVSTLELGDSALYLCASSIVGGLVDEQFFGPGTRLTVL.

The CDR3 loop is CASSFAANQPQHF. CDR3 bases: TGTGCCAGCAGTTTTGCCGCCAATCAGCCCCAGCATTTT. V usage is TRBV27 and J usage is TRBJ1-5, with D uncertain. The CDR3 extends over 13 amino acids. Germline V CDR1 and CDR2: MNHEY, SMNVEV (reference sequence). Deletions cut 3 bases from V and 3 bases from J, with 6 bases between.

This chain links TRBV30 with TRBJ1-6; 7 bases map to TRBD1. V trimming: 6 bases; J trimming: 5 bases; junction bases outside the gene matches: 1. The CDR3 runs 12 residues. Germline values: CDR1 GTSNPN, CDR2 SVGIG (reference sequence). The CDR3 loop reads CACDRDNSPLHF. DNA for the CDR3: TGTGCCTGTGACAGGGATAATTCACCCCTCCACTTT.

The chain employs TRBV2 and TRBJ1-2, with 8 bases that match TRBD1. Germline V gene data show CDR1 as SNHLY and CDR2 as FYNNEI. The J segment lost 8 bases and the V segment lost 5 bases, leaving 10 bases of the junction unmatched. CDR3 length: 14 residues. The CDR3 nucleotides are TGTGCCAGCAGTTTGGACAGGGTAACGGGCGGCTACACCTTC. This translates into CASSLDRVTGGYTF.

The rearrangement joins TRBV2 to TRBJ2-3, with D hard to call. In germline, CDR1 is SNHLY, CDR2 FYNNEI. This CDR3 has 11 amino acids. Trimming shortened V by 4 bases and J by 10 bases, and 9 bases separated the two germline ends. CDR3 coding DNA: TGTGCCAGCAGTGTGGACGATGCGCAGTATTTT. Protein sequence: CASSVDDAQYF.

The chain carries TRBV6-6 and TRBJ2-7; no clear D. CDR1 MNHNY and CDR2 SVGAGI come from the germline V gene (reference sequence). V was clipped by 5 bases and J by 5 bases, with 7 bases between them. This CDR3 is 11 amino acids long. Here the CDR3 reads CASSRRDEQYF. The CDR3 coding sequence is TGTGCCAGCAGTCGCCGAGACGAGCAGTACTTC.

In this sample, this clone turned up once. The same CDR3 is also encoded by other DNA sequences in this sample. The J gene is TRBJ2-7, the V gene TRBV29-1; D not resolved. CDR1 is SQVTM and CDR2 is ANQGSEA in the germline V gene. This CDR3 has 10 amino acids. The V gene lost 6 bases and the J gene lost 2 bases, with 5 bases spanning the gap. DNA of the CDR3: TGCAGCGTCGCGACCTACGAGCAGTACTTC. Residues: CSVATYEQYF.

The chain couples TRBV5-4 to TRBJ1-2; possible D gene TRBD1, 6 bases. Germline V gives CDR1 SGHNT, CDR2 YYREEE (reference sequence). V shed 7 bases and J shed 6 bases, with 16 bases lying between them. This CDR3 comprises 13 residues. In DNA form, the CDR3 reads TGTGCCAGCGGTCTTGGGGCAGGGGATGGCTACACCTTC. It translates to CASGLGAGDGYTF.